Only one count was recorded for the clone carrying this T cell receptor (beta chain). The repertoire was sequenced with immunoSEQ multiplex PCR; TCRdb's copy has only in-frame clones and lacks some. The sample includes approximately 200,000 clones, roughly 79% of them seen just once. The sample comes from a study of blood T cell repertoires in COVID-19. About the study: PBMCs, B-cell-depleted T cells, or T cells were the source of the cDNA or gDNA that made up the material.

Germline CDR1 reads LGHDT; CDR2 reads YNNKEL (reference sequence). This CDR3 spans 15 amino acids. V lost 0 bases, J lost 8 bases, and 14 bases lay in between. The sample comprised peripheral blood. V is TRBV3-1 (or the pseudogene TRBV3-2) and J is TRBJ2-1; a possible D gene is TRBD2 (5 bases). The receptor was isolated from a human donor with acute or convalescent COVID-19. The donor label of this sample is uncertain. This CDR3 is CASSQESRRRDEQFF. The CDR3 bases are TGTGCCAGCAGCCAAGAGTCAAGACGGCGGGATGAGCAGTTCTTC.